These 29 T cell receptor beta chains came from one sample sequenced in a study of shared clonotypes between healthy human individuals. Clones were sequenced by immunoSEQ multiplex PCR, and TCRdb holds only the in-frame ones, with some missing. The sample holds roughly 850,000 clones, about 96% seen once. It was CD45RO-negative cells, positively selected for CCR7, that made up naive CD8 cells, with terminally differentiated effector memory CD45RA+ cells excluded. The sequencing sample was made of naive CD8+ T cells sorted from blood. The receptors were gathered from a man aged 25-45 years in good health.

The rearrangement links TRBV27 to TRBJ2-4; possible D gene TRBD2, 5 bases. Germline lookup yields CDR1 MNHEY and CDR2 SMNVEV (reference sequence). V was shortened by 5 bases and J by 1 base, with 15 bases between the two germline ends. This CDR3 contains 16 residues. The CDR3 coding sequence is TGTGCCAGCAGTCCAACGGGCGGGTGGGCCAAAAACATTCAGTACTTC. Its protein product is CASSPTGGWAKNIQYF.

This chain uses TRBV5-4 with TRBJ1-6; TRBD1 might be the D (6 bases). Germline loops: CDR1 SGHNT, CDR2 YYREEE (reference sequence). The CDR3 has 12 amino acids. Trimming took off 8 bases at V and 5 bases at J, with 8 bases between the two ends. The CDR3 region has the DNA TGTGCCAGTCAGGGGCATAATTCACCCCTCCACTTT. Translating it yields CASQGHNSPLHF. Filled out from reference TRBV5-4 and TRBJ1-6, the complete variable domain reads ETGVTQSPTHLIKTRGQQVTLRCSSQSGHNTVSWYQQALGQGPQFIFQYYREEENGRGNFPPRFSGLQFPNYSSELNVNALELDDSALYLCASQGHNSPLHFGNGTRLTVT.

The rearrangement uses TRBV7-9 and TRBJ1-2, with D perhaps TRBD1 (6 bases). With 2 bases removed from V and 6 bases from J, the gap between germline ends came to 16 bases. Germline loops: CDR1 SEHNR, CDR2 FQNEAQ (reference sequence). The CDR3 covers 15 residues. DNA of the CDR3: TGTGCCAGCAGCTTATGGACAGAACAAATCGATGGCTACACCTTC. It yields the protein CASSLWTEQIDGYTF.

Here the CDR3 reads CASSLMGGAASVYTDTQYF. CDR3 sequence (DNA): TGTGCCAGCAGTCTCATGGGGGGGGCGGCTAGCGTCTACACAGATACGCAGTATTTT. The J gene is TRBJ2-3, the V gene TRBV27; D is possibly TRBD2 (7 bases). This CDR3 has 19 amino acids. Trimming took 5 bases from V and 2 from J, leaving 26 bases between them. Germline CDR1 is MNHEY and CDR2 is SMNVEV (reference sequence).

This sequence joins TRBV28 and TRBJ1-5; 11 positions agree with TRBD1. Per the germline V gene, CDR1 is MDHEN and CDR2 is SYDVKM. The CDR3 runs 17 residues. J lost 1 base, V lost 5 bases, and 7 bases had no gene match. The CDR3 DNA reads TGTGCCAGCAGTCAGGACAGGGGGCGGAACAGCAATCAGCCCCAGCATTTT. Amino acids: CASSQDRGRNSNQPQHF.

CDR3 in amino acids: CASSLEAVNTEAFF. The CDR3 region has the DNA TGTGCCAGCAGTTTAGAGGCCGTGAACACTGAAGCTTTCTTT. V and J are TRBV28 and TRBJ1-1; D not certain. The CDR3 totals 14 residues. Germline V gene sequence: CDR1 MDHEN, CDR2 SYDVKM. The V gene lost 2 bases and the J gene lost 0 bases, with 7 bases spanning the gap.

As DNA, the CDR3 is TGTGCCAGCAGTTATGGGTGGCTCCAGAACACCGGGGAGCTGTTTTTT. It codes for CASSYGWLQNTGELFF. This chain links TRBV28 with TRBJ2-2; no clear D gene. The CDR3 covers 16 residues. V was clipped by 4 bases and J by 1 base, with 13 bases between them. Germline values: CDR1 MDHEN, CDR2 SYDVKM.

This clone was seen more than once but under ten times. Other DNA sequences in this specimen translate into the identical CDR3. This chain connects TRBV10-2 to TRBJ1-5; D not resolved. The CDR3 runs to 16 residues. V gave up 0 bases and J gave up 0 bases, with 9 bases separating them. Germline V gene sequence: CDR1 WSHSY, CDR2 SAAADI. DNA for the CDR3: TGCGCCAGCAGTGAGTCCCCCGGGAATAGCAATCAGCCCCAGCATTTT. As protein: CASSESPGNSNQPQHF.

The chain has TRBV14 and TRBJ2-5; 9 bases match TRBD2. The CDR3 length is 16 residues. V shed 1 base and J 5 bases; nucleotides not matched to a gene: 8. Germline CDR1 SGHDN, CDR2 FVKESK. The CDR3 coding sequence is TGTGCCAGCAGCCAAGTACTGCGGGAGGGATTGGAGACCCAGTACTTC. It encodes CASSQVLREGLETQYF.

This clone was seen just once. V usage is TRBV7-9 and J usage is TRBJ2-1; D not certain. Germline CDR1 and CDR2: SEHNR and FQNEAQ (reference sequence). This CDR3 comprises 12 residues. V lost 6 bases and J lost 8, with 11 bases in between. CDR3 DNA sequence: TGTGCCAGCAGGGGAAACGGGTATGAGCAGTTCTTC. Residues: CASRGNGYEQFF.

The chain employs TRBV11-3 and TRBJ2-1, with a weak D call TRBD2 (5 bases). CDR1 is SGHNT, CDR2 YENEEA, per germline. The length of the CDR3 is 16 residues. The germline V and J ends were trimmed by 5 bases and 0 bases, with 14 bases remaining between them. CDR3 loop: CASSHRGGSSYNEQFF. CDR3 in DNA: TGTGCCAGCAGCCATAGAGGTGGGAGCTCCTACAATGAGCAGTTCTTC. Full variable domain (outside the CDR3, taken from reference TRBV11-3 and TRBJ2-1): EAGVVQSPRYKIIEKKQPVAFWCNPISGHNTLYWYLQNLGQGPELLIRYENEEAVDDSQLPKDRFSAERLKGVDSTLKIQPAELGDSAVYLCASSHRGGSSYNEQFFGPGTRLTVL.

This chain uses TRBV11-2 with TRBJ1-4, with D perhaps matching TRBD1 (6 bases). Germline CDR1 SGHAT, CDR2 FQNNGV. V was cut by 4 bases and J by 8 bases, with 23 bases left in between. The CDR3 is 17 residues long. CDR3 nucleotides: TGTGCCAGCAGCTCTACGGACGGGGGGCTTGTATGGGAAAAACTGTTTTTT. Amino acid sequence: CASSSTDGGLVWEKLFF.

The gene calls are TRBV29-1 and TRBJ2-1; the D is unclear. From germline, CDR1 is SQVTM and CDR2 ANQGSEA. CDR3 length equals 13 residues. V shed 2 bases and J shed 8 bases, with 13 bases lying between them. The CDR3 sequence: CSVELVSGYEQFF. The CDR3 nucleotides are TGCAGCGTTGAATTGGTATCTGGATATGAGCAGTTCTTC.

The chain links TRBV27 to TRBJ2-1; D unresolved. Germline V CDR1 and CDR2: MNHEY, SMNVEV (reference sequence). This CDR3 comprises 14 residues. V was clipped by 5 bases and J by 2 bases, with 10 bases between them. The CDR3, as DNA: TGTGCCAGCAGTCCCCAATCCCCCTACAATGAGCAGTTCTTC. Its translation is CASSPQSPYNEQFF.

This chain uses TRBV6-1 with TRBJ2-7; possibly TRBD2 for D (5 bases). V was shortened by 8 bases and J by 2 bases, with 13 bases between the two germline ends. CDR1 is MNHNS and CDR2 is SASEGT in the germline V gene. The CDR3 has 13 residues. The CDR3 DNA reads as TGTGCCAGCGTGGCTAGCCTAACCTACGAGCAGTACTTC. Translated, it gives CASVASLTYEQYF.

The J gene is TRBJ1-1, the V gene TRBV2; D is unresolved. Looked up from germline, CDR1 is SNHLY and CDR2 is FYNNEI. The CDR3 is 10 amino acids. V lost 6 bases and J 10 bases, leaving 9 bases between the germline ends. The CDR3 loop is CASRWNGAFF. The CDR3 DNA is TGTGCCAGCAGGTGGAACGGAGCTTTCTTT.

This clone appeared a single time. The rearrangement joins TRBV10-3 to TRBJ2-1, with D tentatively TRBD1 or TRBD2 (6 bases each). Germline V gene lookup returns CDR1 ENHRY and CDR2 SYGVKD. CDR3 size: 13 residues. The V gene lost 10 bases and the J gene lost 5 bases, with 15 bases spanning the gap. In nucleotides, the CDR3 is TGTGCCAGTACAGGGTCGGGGGACAATGAGCAGTTCTTC. Protein product: CASTGSGDNEQFF.

This rearrangement joins TRBV25-1 to TRBJ2-4, with 9 bases lining up with TRBD1. Germline V gene sequence: CDR1 MGHDK, CDR2 SYGVNS. V dropped 0 bases and J dropped 13; count of bases not matched to a gene: 10. The CDR3 is made up of 15 amino acids. CDR3 sequence: CASSEYLGTGINQYF. CDR3 in DNA: TGTGCCAGCAGTGAATATTTGGGGACAGGGATTAACCAGTACTTC.

In this sample, this clone turned up once. This chain joins TRBV19 and TRBJ2-2, with 8 positions matching TRBD2. This CDR3 contains 15 residues. The V gene end was trimmed by 4 bases and the J gene end by 6 bases; junction bases not matched to a gene: 7. Per germline, CDR1 LNHDA and CDR2 SQIVND (reference sequence). The CDR3 here is CASSSQREWPGELFF. The CDR3 DNA follows: TGTGCCAGTAGTAGCCAGCGGGAGTGGCCCGGGGAGCTGTTTTTT.

The V call is TRBV30, the J call TRBJ2-2; D not resolved. The germline gives CDR1 GTSNPN, CDR2 SVGIG (reference sequence). The CDR3 is 10 amino acids. Trimming stripped 4 bases from V and 3 bases from J, with 0 bases between. CDR3 sequence (DNA): TGTGCCTGGAACACCGGGGAGCTGTTTTTT. Translating gives CAWNTGELFF. The full variable domain, rest sourced from reference TRBV30 and TRBJ2-2, is SQTIHQWPATLVQPVGSPLSLECTVEGTSNPNLYWYRQAAGRGLQLLFYSVGIGQISSEVPQNLSASRPQDRQFILSSKKLLLSDSGFYLCAWNTGELFFGEGSRLTVL.

This clone was observed a single time. V usage is TRBV11-2 and J usage is TRBJ2-1; D call uncertain. V lost 1 base and J lost 9, with 10 bases in between. This CDR3 has 13 amino acids. Germline loops: CDR1 SGHAT, CDR2 FQNNGV. CDR3 sequence: CASSLGDVGEQFF. The CDR3 DNA reads as TGTGCCAGCAGCTTAGGCGATGTCGGTGAGCAGTTCTTC.

The chain uses TRBV27 and TRBJ2-7; D gene uncertain. CDR1 and CDR2 (germline): MNHEY, SMNVEV (reference sequence). The CDR3 length is 11 residues. V was shortened by 8 bases and J by 0 bases, with 5 bases between the two germline ends. CDR3 region: CASFSSYEQYF. In nucleotides, the CDR3 is TGTGCCAGCTTTAGCTCCTACGAGCAGTACTTC.

The rearrangement links TRBV29-1 to TRBJ2-3; TRBD1 agrees at 7 bases. In germline, CDR1 is SQVTM, CDR2 ANQGSEA. V gave up 4 bases and J gave up 0 bases; unmatched junction bases: 4. The CDR3 loop spans 14 amino acids. CDR3 in DNA: TGCAGCGTTGCGGGGACAGCCAGCACAGATACGCAGTATTTT. The encoded protein is CSVAGTASTDTQYF.

The chain recombines TRBV7-6 with TRBJ2-3; D remains ambiguous. The CDR3 runs 16 residues. Per germline, CDR1 SGHVS and CDR2 FNYEAQ. Trimming took off 1 base at V and 0 bases at J, with 11 bases between the two ends. For the CDR3, the DNA is TGTGCCAGCAGCTTAGTGGCCCATACTAGCACAGATACGCAGTATTTT. Translating it yields CASSLVAHTSTDTQYF.

The chain joins TRBV7-8 to TRBJ2-3; tentatively, D is TRBD1 (6 bases). This CDR3 spans 13 amino acids. Deletions cut 5 bases from V and 3 bases from J, with 9 bases between. Germline CDR1 SGHVS, CDR2 FQNEAQ. CDR3: CASSDGTTDTQYF. CDR3 sequence (DNA): TGTGCCAGCAGCGATGGGACAACAGATACGCAGTATTTT.

The chain has TRBV7-9 and TRBJ1-1, with 9 positions matching TRBD1. The CDR3 has 15 residues. V shed 5 bases and J 5 bases; nucleotides not matched to a gene: 9. Looked up from germline, CDR1 is SEHNR and CDR2 is FQNEAQ (reference sequence). The CDR3 DNA reads TGTGCCAGCAGCGGGGACAGGGCGGTAAGGACTGAAGCTTTCTTT. It translates to CASSGDRAVRTEAFF.

The chain joins TRBV28 to TRBJ1-1, with D tentatively TRBD1 (5 bases). V gave up 1 base and J gave up 1 base, with 7 bases separating them. Germline-derived CDR1 and CDR2 are MDHEN and SYDVKM. This CDR3 region has 14 residues. The CDR3 region has the DNA TGTGCCAGCAGTTTATACGACAGGAACACTGAAGCTTTCTTT. Its protein product is CASSLYDRNTEAFF.

The chain has TRBV11-2 and TRBJ1-3, with 8 bases matching TRBD1. The CDR3 totals 15 residues. J gave up 4 bases and V 6 bases, and 8 bases lay outside the gene matches. Germline loops: CDR1 SGHAT, CDR2 FQNNGV. This chain's CDR3 is CASRPGQGRGNTIYF. The CDR3 nucleotides are TGTGCCAGCAGACCCGGACAGGGAAGGGGAAACACCATATATTTT.

V usage is TRBV7-9 and J usage is TRBJ1-2; 10 bases match TRBD1. Germline V gene data show CDR1 as SEHNR and CDR2 as FQNEAQ (reference sequence). CDR3 size: 15 residues. V shed 3 bases and J 8 bases; nucleotides not matched to a gene: 9. This CDR3 reads CASSFSGTGAGGYTF. The CDR3 DNA follows: TGTGCCAGCAGCTTCTCCGGGACAGGGGCAGGAGGCTACACCTTC.